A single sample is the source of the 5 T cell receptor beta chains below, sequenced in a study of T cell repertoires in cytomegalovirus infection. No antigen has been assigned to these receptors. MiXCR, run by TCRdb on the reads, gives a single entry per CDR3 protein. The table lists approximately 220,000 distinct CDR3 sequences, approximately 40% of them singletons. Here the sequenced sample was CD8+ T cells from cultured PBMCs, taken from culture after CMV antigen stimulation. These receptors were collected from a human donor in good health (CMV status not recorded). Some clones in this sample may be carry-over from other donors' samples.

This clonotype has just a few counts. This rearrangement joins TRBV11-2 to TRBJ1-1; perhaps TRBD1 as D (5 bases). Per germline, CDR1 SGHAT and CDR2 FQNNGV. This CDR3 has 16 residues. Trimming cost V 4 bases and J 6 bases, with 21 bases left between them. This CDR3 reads CASSSRSGRGSAEAFF. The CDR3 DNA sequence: TGTGCCAGCAGCTCCCGCTCGGGACGGGGTTCGGCTGAAGCTTTCTTT.

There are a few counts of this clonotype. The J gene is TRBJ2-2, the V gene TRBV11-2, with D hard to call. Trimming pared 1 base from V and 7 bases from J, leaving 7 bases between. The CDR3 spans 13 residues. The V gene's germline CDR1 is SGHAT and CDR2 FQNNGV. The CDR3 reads CASSLVRLGELFF. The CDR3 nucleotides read TGTGCCAGCAGCTTAGTTCGGCTCGGGGAGCTGTTTTTT.

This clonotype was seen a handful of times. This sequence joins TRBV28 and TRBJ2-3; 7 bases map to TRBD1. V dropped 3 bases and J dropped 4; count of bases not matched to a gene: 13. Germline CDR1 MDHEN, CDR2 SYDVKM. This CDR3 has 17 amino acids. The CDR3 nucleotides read TGTGCCAGCAGTTTGATTCCGGGACAGCGTGGCCCAGATACGCAGTATTTT. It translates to CASSLIPGQRGPDTQYF.

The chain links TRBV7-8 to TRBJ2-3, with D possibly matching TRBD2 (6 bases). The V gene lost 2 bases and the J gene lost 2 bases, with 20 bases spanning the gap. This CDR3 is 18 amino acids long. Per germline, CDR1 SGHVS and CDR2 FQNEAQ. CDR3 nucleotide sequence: TGTGCCAGCAGCTTAACGAAGCGGCGGCGGGGAGACACAGATACGCAGTATTTT. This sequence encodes CASSLTKRRRGDTDTQYF.

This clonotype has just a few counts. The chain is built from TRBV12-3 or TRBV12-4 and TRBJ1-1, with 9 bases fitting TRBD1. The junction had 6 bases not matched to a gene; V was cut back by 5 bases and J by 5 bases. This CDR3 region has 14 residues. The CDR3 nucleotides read TGTGCCAGCAGTCAAACAGGGGGCTGGACTGAAGCTTTCTTT. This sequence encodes CASSQTGGWTEAFF.